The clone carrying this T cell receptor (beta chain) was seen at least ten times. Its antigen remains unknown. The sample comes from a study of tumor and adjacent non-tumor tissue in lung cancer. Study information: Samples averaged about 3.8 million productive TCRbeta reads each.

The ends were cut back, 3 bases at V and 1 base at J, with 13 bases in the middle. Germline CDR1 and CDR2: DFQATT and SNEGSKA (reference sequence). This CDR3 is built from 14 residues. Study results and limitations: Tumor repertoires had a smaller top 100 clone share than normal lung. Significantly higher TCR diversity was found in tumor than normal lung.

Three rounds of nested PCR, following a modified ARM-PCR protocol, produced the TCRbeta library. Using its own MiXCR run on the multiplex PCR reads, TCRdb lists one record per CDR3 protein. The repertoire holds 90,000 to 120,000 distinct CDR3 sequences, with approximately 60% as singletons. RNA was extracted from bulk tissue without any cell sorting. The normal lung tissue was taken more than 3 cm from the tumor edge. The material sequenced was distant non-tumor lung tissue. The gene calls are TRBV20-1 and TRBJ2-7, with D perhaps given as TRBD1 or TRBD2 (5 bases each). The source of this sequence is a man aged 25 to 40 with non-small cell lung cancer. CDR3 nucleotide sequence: TGCAGTGCTAGCCCCGGGGCAGGGTCCTACGAGCAGTACTTC. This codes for CSASPGAGSYEQYF.